This T cell receptor (beta chain) was captured in a study of molecular identifiers for immune sequencing clone quantification (dated by TCRdb to the late 2010s). Background for the entire study: For a replicate experiment, RNA from around 20,000 or 100,000 naive CD8 T cells was divided into five aliquots, of which four were sequenced. This methods study used CD8 T cells to benchmark TCR RNA copy counting and molecular-identifier clustering-based TCR repertoire sequencing (MIDCIRS). Overall study results and their limits: Spiked-in Jurkat TCR RNA equal to a single cell's worth was reported to be detectable even within 1,200,000 naive CD8 T cells. About three recovered TCR RNA copies per cell were obtained by modeling, versus about ten by digital PCR, implying a capture efficiency of about 30%. Clones above 20 RNA copies held over 97% of molecules in CMV-specific effector cells but under 1% in naive cells. The sizes of highly expanded clones could end up underestimated when identical TCR molecules share a barcode. The naive libraries included spiked-in Jurkat TCR RNA (about 11 copies' worth), and this RNA is not part of the donor repertoire. When barcode sub-clustering was omitted, TCR diversity was inflated by chimeric consensus sequences, with chimeras reaching as high as 47%.

Libraries of naive CD8 T cells were built from about 20,000 to 1,000,000 sorted cells, with 10%, 30% or 50% of the purified RNA used. Naive CD8 T cells, defined as CD8+CD4-CCR7+CD45RA+, were FACS-sorted into RLT Plus buffer on a BD FACSAria II. Around 11 TCR copies' worth of Jurkat RNA were spiked into about 19,000-1,000,000 naive CD8 T cell samples to test detection sensitivity. CD8 T cells were enriched with RosetteSep CD8+ T Cell Enrichment Cocktail and Ficoll-Paque, followed by ACK red cell lysis. This clonotype came up a few times. Its binding antigen is unknown. No base-level quality is on record; no much larger clone is a single base apart. Library creation used PCR. Sequencer: Illumina HiSeq 4000. Bulk TCR libraries were generated as previously described, with the TCR primers listed in Table S5 used. Purification of total RNA was performed with the Qiagen AllPrep DNA/RNA kit. Reads from multiple sequencing runs of the same library were pooled before analysis. The original pipeline was this. Reads were retained only if their TCR constant sequence matched exactly, and those retained reads were trimmed to 150 nt and grouped according to their 12-nt molecular barcodes. Reads inside each barcode group were sub-clustered using a 15% Levenshtein threshold, and a quality-weighted consensus sequence was constructed for each RNA molecule. Non-functional sequences were excluded, and lower-count sequences lying one edit away from another sequence were also excluded. Barcode sub-clusters with fewer than 20% of the maximum read count were removed, based on fitting two negative binomial distributions. The public reads were reprocessed in TCRdb via fastp at Q25 and MiXCR, keeping in-frame beta chains. Rows are unified per CDR3 protein, each entry keeping the most common DNA and genes. The V and J calls shown here were made by TCRdb, not taken from the authors' results. The sample table records tens of thousands of distinct CDR3 sequences; 15% to 20% of these occur just once. Over 1.3% of the sample rests with the top ten.

The sequencing input was naive CD8+ T cells from blood, with Jurkat cell RNA spiked in. The cell subset or site label on this specimen signifies: FACS-sorted CD8+CD4-CCR7+CD45RA+ naive T cells. The sequence was collected from a human donor in good health. Some libraries in this study had Jurkat cell RNA spiked in.

CDR3 protein: CASSLLGQGALEQYF. The nucleotide sequence reads as follows: TGTGCCAGCAGTTTATTGGGACAGGGGGCTCTTGAGCAGTACTTC. Recombination linked TRBV27 to TRBJ2-7; TRBD1 agrees with 12 junctional bases. The CDR3 has 15 amino acids, counting the end cysteine and phenylalanine. Only the CDR3 region is kept as DNA, spanning 45 bases read in frame from base 1. The germline V gene (reference sequence) specifies MNHEY as CDR1 and SMNVEV as CDR2. Clipping removes 1 base from V and 7 bases from J, with 5 as the unmatched junction base count.